The entry below describes one T cell receptor (beta chain). It is unclear where the CDR3 begins or ends on the DNA, so no DNA is shown, and the CDR3 is as TCRdb lists it. Sequencing was performed with immunoSEQ multiplex PCR; in TCRdb, only in-frame clones are kept and a portion is missing. The sample yields approximately 620,000 clones, around 97% seen once. The sample belongs to a study of shared clonotypes between healthy human individuals. Germline V gene data show CDR1 as MDHEN and CDR2 as SYDVKM. The CDR3 length is 15 residues, termini included. Input material: naive CD4+ T cells sorted from blood. Subset reported: CD45RA+ positively selected. This TCR came from a woman in her thirties in good health. The gene calls are TRBV28 and TRBJ1-3. Here the CDR3 reads CASSLALTFGNTIYF.